This passage covers 5 T cell receptor beta chains from one sample sequenced in a study of blood T cell repertoires in COVID-19. The table came from immunoSEQ multiplex PCR; TCRdb's copy has only in-frame clones and leaves some out. The sample holds tens of thousands of clones, 70% to 90% seen once. Material: peripheral blood. All receptors derive from an elderly woman with acute or convalescent COVID-19.

The rearrangement uses TRBV3-1 (or the pseudogene TRBV3-2) and TRBJ2-3; TRBD2 aligns across 8 bases. From germline, CDR1 is LGHDT and CDR2 YNNKEL (reference sequence). J was trimmed by 0 bases and V by 4 bases; bases with no gene match: 12. The CDR3 is 18 amino acids. The CDR3 nucleotides read TGTGCCAGCAGCCCGGGAGGGATCACGGGCCCTAGCACAGATACGCAGTATTTT. This gives the protein CASSPGGITGPSTDTQYF.

The chain uses TRBV28 and TRBJ1-4; 10 bases match TRBD1. Germline lookup yields CDR1 MDHEN and CDR2 SYDVKM. Trimming removed 5 bases from V and 8 bases from J; junction bases left unmatched: 23. The CDR3 is 20 amino acids. The CDR3 DNA reads as TGTGCCAGCAGTCCATTCCGTGGGGACAGGGGATTAATAGTTCAGGAAAAACTGTTTTTT. Translating gives CASSPFRGDRGLIVQEKLFF.

This clone was recorded once. The chain uses TRBV30 and TRBJ2-2; TRBD1 aligns across 8 bases. The CDR3 covers 16 residues. Germline V gene data show CDR1 as GTSNPN and CDR2 as SVGIG (reference sequence). The V gene end was trimmed by 6 bases and the J gene end by 2 bases; junction bases not matched to a gene: 11. The CDR3 is CACPTGQGGNTGELFF. In DNA form, the CDR3 reads TGTGCCTGCCCAACCGGACAGGGTGGTAACACCGGGGAGCTGTTTTTT.

V usage is TRBV5-4 and J usage is TRBJ1-4; D perhaps matches TRBD1 (5 bases). The CDR3 totals 17 residues. The germline gives CDR1 SGHNT, CDR2 YYREEE (reference sequence). V was pared by 2 bases and J by 3 bases, with 17 bases between. CDR3 DNA sequence: TGTGCCAGCAGCTTCGGCACAGGAGCACGAGCTAATGAAAAACTGTTTTTT. As protein: CASSFGTGARANEKLFF.

This chain connects TRBV5-1 to TRBJ2-2; TRBD1 agrees at 7 bases. This CDR3 comprises 15 residues. V lost 4 bases, J lost 4 bases, and 7 bases stayed unmatched. Looked up from germline, CDR1 is SGHRS and CDR2 is YFSETQ. CDR3 amino acids: CASSKSAGGTGELFF. The CDR3 coding sequence is TGCGCCAGCAGCAAATCGGCAGGGGGCACCGGGGAGCTGTTTTTT.